The rows below give T cell receptor beta chains drawn from one sample of a study of cytomegalovirus exposure and HLA in healthy donors. The protocol was immunoSEQ multiplex PCR, while the TCRdb copy is restricted to in-frame clones and leaves out a portion. This table holds more than 65,000 clones, 60% to 80% found once. The sequencing input was PBMCs. These TCRs come from a female donor in good health and CMV-seronegative. Each CDR3 is given with its conserved first and last residue. The order of the fields is J gene, clone size, V gene, D gene, CDR3 protein, CDR3 DNA. A D gene is named only where the DNA matches it firmly. For some rows the clone size is stated as once, few or many, or as a class when expanded; others skip it.

TRBJ1-6	-	TRBV18	-	CASSPGSGYSPLHF	TGTGCCAGCTCACCGGGTAGCGGTTACTCACCCCTCCACTTT
TRBJ1-2	-	TRBV13	TRBD1	CASTRQGYYGYTF	TGTGCCAGCACCCGACAGGGGTACTATGGCTACACCTTC
TRBJ2-2	once	TRBV2	-	CASRYLPNTGELFF	TGTGCCAGCAGGTACCTACCGAACACCGGGGAGCTGTTTTTT
TRBJ2-7	once	TRBV10-1	-	CASSDTGLSSYEQYF	TGCGCCAGCAGTGATACCGGGTTAAGCTCCTACGAGCAGTACTTC
TRBJ2-1	-	TRBV6-6	-	CASSYSSYNEQFF	TGTGCCAGCAGTTACTCGAGTTACAATGAGCAGTTCTTC
TRBJ1-1	-	TRBV30	TRBD1	CAWRSGGRRAFF	TGTGCCTGGAGATCAGGGGGCCGGAGAGCTTTCTTT
TRBJ2-7	-	TRBV6-5	TRBD1	CASSTRDRGREQYF	TGTGCCAGCAGTACCCGGGACAGGGGCCGCGAGCAGTACTTC
TRBJ1-1	-	TRBV6-5	-	CASSPYGGNTEAFF	TGTGCCAGCAGCCCTTACGGGGGAAACACTGAAGCTTTCTTT
TRBJ1-5	-	TRBV28	-	CASRTGRNQPQHF	TGTGCCAGCCGAACAGGGCGCAATCAGCCCCAGCATTTT
TRBJ2-7	many	TRBV19	-	CASFDGYEQYF	TGTGCCAGTTTTGACGGGTACGAGCAGTACTTC
TRBJ1-1	-	TRBV7-9	-	CASSGEGVVTEAFF	TGTGCCAGCAGCGGGGAGGGGGTGGTCACTGAAGCTTTCTTT
TRBJ2-2	once	TRBV5-6	-	CASSFVGGTGELFF	TGTGCCAGCAGCTTCGTAGGCGGCACCGGGGAGCTGTTTTTT
TRBJ1-6	-	TRBV7-6	TRBD1	CASSSGTGYNSPLHF	TGTGCCAGCAGCTCTGGGACAGGGTATAATTCACCCCTCCACTTT
TRBJ2-4	-	TRBV6-5	-	CASSQQVARTGVGYF	TGTGCCAGCAGTCAACAAGTAGCCCGGACGGGAGTAGGCTACTTC
TRBJ2-2	few	TRBV27	TRBD1	CASGGTGITGELFF	TGTGCCAGCGGCGGGACAGGGATTACCGGGGAGCTGTTTTTT
TRBJ2-3	-	TRBV4-3	TRBD2	CASSQDSSGGITDTQYF	TGCGCCAGCAGCCAAGATAGTAGCGGGGGCATCACAGATACGCAGTATTTT
TRBJ2-3	-	TRBV7-9	-	CASTSTSGRDTQYF	TGTGCCAGCACTTCGACTTCTGGGAGAGATACGCAGTATTTT
TRBJ2-5	-	TRBV10-3	TRBD2	CAISGSGGDRETQYF	TGTGCCATCAGTGGGAGCGGGGGGGATAGAGAGACCCAGTACTTC
TRBJ1-2	-	TRBV19	-	CASSILGSDYGYTF	TGTGCCAGTAGTATCTTAGGGAGCGACTATGGCTACACCTTC
TRBJ1-2	-	TRBV10-1	-	CASSESGSYGYTF	TGCGCCAGCAGTGAGTCCGGGTCCTATGGCTACACCTTC
TRBJ1-3	-	TRBV9	TRBD1	CASSVEGGQVHSGNTIYF	TGTGCCAGCAGCGTAGAGGGCGGACAGGTCCACTCTGGAAACACCATATATTTT
TRBJ1-1	-	TRBV18	-	CASSEGTGEAFF	TGTGCCAGCTCAGAAGGCACAGGTGAAGCTTTCTTT
TRBJ2-7	once	TRBV7-9	TRBD1	CASSPRTGGVYEQYF	TGTGCCAGCAGCCCGCGGACAGGGGGGGTCTACGAGCAGTACTTC
TRBJ2-7	-	TRBV7-2	-	CASSLGIYSYEQYF	TGTGCCAGCAGCTTAGGTATTTATTCCTACGAGCAGTACTTC
TRBJ2-1	-	TRBV28	-	CASRKGGSSYNEQFF	TGTGCCAGCAGGAAAGGAGGGAGCTCCTACAATGAGCAGTTCTTC
TRBJ2-7	-	TRBV18	-	CASSPGQGQSYEQYF	TGTGCCAGCTCACCAGGACAAGGTCAATCCTACGAGCAGTACTTC
TRBJ2-2	-	TRBV2	TRBD2	CASRQRETGELFF	TGTGCCAGCAGGCAGCGGGAGACCGGGGAGCTGTTTTTT
TRBJ1-4	-	TRBV6-5	-	CASSYKQATNEKLFF	TGTGCCAGCAGTTACAAACAAGCAACTAATGAAAAACTGTTTTTT
TRBJ2-2	-	TRBV5-6	TRBD1	CASSYGTGNTGELFF	TGTGCCAGCAGCTACGGGACAGGGAACACCGGGGAGCTGTTTTTT
TRBJ2-7	-	TRBV6-1	TRBD1	CASREGTDFYEQYF	TGTGCCAGCAGAGAGGGGACAGACTTCTACGAGCAGTACTTC
TRBJ2-1	-	TRBV5-6	-	CASSREVLYNEQFF	TGTGCCAGCAGCCGGGAAGTACTGTACAATGAGCAGTTCTTC
TRBJ2-1	-	TRBV29-1	-	CSVEEDSGPTYNEQFF	TGCAGCGTTGAGGAGGACAGTGGGCCAACCTACAATGAGCAGTTCTTC
TRBJ2-7	-	TRBV5-6	TRBD1	CASSSTGTGVYEQYF	TGTGCCAGCAGCTCCACCGGGACAGGGGTATACGAGCAGTACTTC
TRBJ2-1	-	TRBV5-1	-	CASSLVLSGVDNEQFF	TGCGCCAGCAGCTTGGTTCTGTCAGGGGTGGACAATGAGCAGTTCTTC
TRBJ2-2	-	TRBV4-2	TRBD2	CASAHGETSVVPGELFF	TGTGCCAGCGCACACGGAGAGACTAGCGTCGTCCCCGGGGAGCTGTTTTTT
TRBJ1-2	once	TRBV6-5	-	CASSSPRGYTF	TGTGCCAGCAGTTCTCCTCGGGGCTACACCTTC
TRBJ2-4	-	TRBV21-1	-	CASSGGPSGRARDIQYF	TGTGCCAGCAGCGGGGGCCCTAGCGGGAGGGCCCGGGACATTCAGTACTTC
TRBJ1-2	-	TRBV6-5	-	CASSPQIGGYGYTF	TGTGCCAGCAGTCCACAGATCGGTGGCTATGGCTACACCTTC
TRBJ1-2	-	TRBV13	TRBD1	CASSLGLTGVYGYTF	TGTGCCAGCAGCTTAGGCCTTACAGGGGTCTATGGCTACACCTTC
TRBJ1-5	few	TRBV19	-	CASSIRGGNQPQHF	TGTGCCAGTAGTATCAGGGGTGGCAATCAGCCCCAGCATTTT
TRBJ2-5	-	TRBV13	-	CASSLSAGAAGPWETQYF	TGTGCCAGCAGCTTATCTGCGGGGGCAGCGGGCCCTTGGGAGACCCAGTACTTC
TRBJ1-4	-	TRBV6-8	-	CASRSRARDEKLFF	TGTGCCAGCAGAAGCAGGGCTCGCGATGAAAAACTGTTTTTT
TRBJ1-5	-	TRBV28	TRBD1	CASSLPDRGAQPQHF	TGTGCCAGCAGTTTACCGGACAGGGGGGCTCAGCCCCAGCATTTT
TRBJ1-5	-	TRBV28	-	CASSLLQVGNQPQHF	TGTGCCAGCAGTTTACTCCAGGTCGGCAATCAGCCCCAGCATTTT